These 20 T cell receptor beta chains originate from one sample sequenced in a study of cytomegalovirus exposure and HLA in healthy donors. The primer mix had 60 Vbeta and 13 Jbeta primers. Clones were sequenced by immunoSEQ multiplex PCR, and TCRdb holds only the in-frame ones, with some missing. The sample lists some 140,000 clones; roughly 75% were seen once. Specimen: PBMCs. These receptors originate from a man under 40 in good health.

The J gene is TRBJ2-1, the V gene TRBV29-1, with D maybe TRBD2 (6 bases). The CDR3 consists of 15 residues. V was pared by 0 bases and J by 7 bases, with 16 bases between. Germline lookup yields CDR1 SQVTM and CDR2 ANQGSEA. CDR3 in amino acids: CSVEDPPRDLNEQFF. The CDR3 bases are TGCAGCGTTGAAGACCCCCCTAGGGACTTAAATGAGCAGTTCTTC.

This clone was observed a few times. The chain combines TRBV5-1 with TRBJ1-2; maybe TRBD1 (5 bases). CDR1 SGHRS and CDR2 YFSETQ come from the germline V gene. The ends were cut back, 4 bases at V and 2 bases at J, with 12 bases in the middle. The CDR3 spans 14 residues. CDR3 protein: CASSPTGGNYGYTF. CDR3 sequence (DNA): TGCGCCAGCAGCCCTACAGGAGGGAACTATGGCTACACCTTC.

V gene TRBV29-1 combines with J gene TRBJ2-7; 7 bases agree with TRBD2. The CDR3 length is 13 residues. Germline assignment: CDR1 SQVTM and CDR2 ANQGSEA. J gave up 3 bases and V 8 bases, and 10 bases lay outside the gene matches. The CDR3 sequence: CSSGSGEGYEQYF. The CDR3 DNA is TGCAGCAGTGGGAGCGGGGAAGGCTACGAGCAGTACTTC.

The V gene is TRBV4-1, the J gene TRBJ2-3; 9 positions match TRBD2. V dropped 2 bases and J dropped 4; count of bases not matched to a gene: 4. CDR1 is MGHRA, CDR2 YSYEKL, per germline. This CDR3 contains 15 residues. In DNA, the CDR3 is TGCGCCAGCAGCCAACCGGGACTAGCCCCAGATACGCAGTATTTT. This encodes CASSQPGLAPDTQYF.

The table lists this clone with a count of one. The chain employs TRBV27 and TRBJ1-1; D not certain. The CDR3 loop spans 14 amino acids. The germline V gene has CDR1 MNHEY and CDR2 SMNVEV (reference sequence). Deletions cut 0 bases from V and 1 base from J, with 6 bases between. This CDR3 reads CASSLSGANTEAFF. CDR3 DNA: TGTGCCAGCAGTTTATCGGGCGCGAACACTGAAGCTTTCTTT.

The chain recombines TRBV11-2 with TRBJ2-1; TRBD1 agrees at 12 bases. Germline V gene sequence: CDR1 SGHAT, CDR2 FQNNGV. Trimming at V came to 1 base and at J to 8 bases, leaving 9 bases not matched to a gene. This CDR3 has 17 amino acids. The CDR3 protein is CASSLGKGQGAIDEQFF. In DNA, the CDR3 is TGTGCCAGCAGCTTAGGTAAGGGACAGGGGGCGATAGATGAGCAGTTCTTC.

The chain joins TRBV10-3 to TRBJ2-5, with D perhaps matching TRBD2 (6 bases). CDR3 length: 14 amino acids. Germline CDR1 is ENHRY and CDR2 is SYGVKD. V lost 0 bases and J 5 bases, leaving 10 bases between the germline ends. CDR3 sequence: CAISESVGGETQYF. The CDR3 DNA sequence: TGTGCCATCAGTGAGTCGGTAGGAGGGGAGACCCAGTACTTC.

The count of this clone is one. This chain links TRBV5-5 with TRBJ2-2; 10 bases are a match to TRBD2. The germline CDR1 and CDR2 sequences are SGHKS and YYEKEE (reference sequence). The V segment lost 4 bases and the J segment 6 bases; nucleotides outside the gene matches: 15. CDR3 length: 18 amino acids. The CDR3 loop is CASSGGLAGDNYAGELFF. CDR3 sequence (DNA): TGTGCCAGCAGCGGAGGGCTAGCGGGAGATAATTACGCCGGGGAGCTGTTTTTT.

This clone was seen once. The chain uses TRBV9 and TRBJ1-1; unclear D gene. Germline V gives CDR1 SGDLS, CDR2 YYNGEE. CDR3 size: 16 residues. Between the trimmed V and J ends, which lost 3 bases and 3 bases, there was a span of 18 bases. CDR3 coding DNA: TGTGCCAGCAGCGCGGTAGGAGGGTTGGGGTACACTGAAGCTTTCTTT. Protein: CASSAVGGLGYTEAFF. The full variable domain, its missing parts supplied by reference TRBV9 and TRBJ1-1, is DSGVTQTPKHLITATGQRVTLRCSPRSGDLSVYWYQQSLDQGLQFLIQYYNGEERAKGNILERFSAQQFPDLHSELNLSSLELGDSALYFCASSAVGGLGYTEAFFGQGTRLTVV.

V is TRBV14 and J is TRBJ2-3; D unresolved. The CDR3 has 17 residues. The V gene lost 1 base and the J gene lost 0 bases, with 14 bases spanning the gap. Germline loops: CDR1 SGHDN, CDR2 FVKESK. CDR3 in amino acids: CASSQVRLEVSTDTQYF. In DNA form, the CDR3 reads TGTGCCAGCAGCCAAGTCAGACTCGAGGTTAGCACAGATACGCAGTATTTT. Filled out from reference TRBV14 and TRBJ2-3, the complete variable domain reads EAGVTQFPSHSVIEKGQTVTLRCDPISGHDNLYWYRRVMGKEIKFLLHFVKESKQDESGMPNNRFLAERTGGTYSTLKVQPAELEDSGVYFCASSQVRLEVSTDTQYFGPGTRLTVL.

The V gene is TRBV2, the J gene TRBJ2-2, with TRBD2 as a possible D gene (5 bases). Trimming left V 6 bases short and J 4 bases short, with 12 bases between. Looked up from germline, CDR1 is SNHLY and CDR2 is FYNNEI. This CDR3 region has 14 residues. CDR3 DNA: TGTGCCAGCAGCAGAGGGCGTCCCACCGGGGAGCTGTTTTTT. It encodes CASSRGRPTGELFF.

This chain links TRBV5-1 with TRBJ1-5; no definite D call. Germline values: CDR1 SGHRS, CDR2 YFSETQ. V lost 2 bases to trimming and J lost 4 bases, with 13 bases between them. This CDR3 has 15 amino acids. Here the CDR3 DNA reads TGCGCCAGCAGCTTAGAGGGCGGGTTGAATCAGCCCCAGCATTTT. As protein: CASSLEGGLNQPQHF.

The chain's CDR3 is CASSKWGGDTQYF. In nucleotides, the CDR3 is TGTGCCAGCAGCAAATGGGGGGGGGATACGCAGTATTTT. J is TRBJ2-3 and V is TRBV21-1; the table's D call, TRBD2, has no DNA check behind it. TRBV21-1 constitutes a pseudogene. The CDR3 length is 13 residues.

J is TRBJ2-1 and V is TRBV12-5; TRBD2 aligns across 8 bases. The germline V gene has CDR1 LGHNT and CDR2 FRNRAP. Losses at the gene ends were 6 bases for V and 0 bases for J; bases not matched to a gene: 10. The CDR3 covers 17 residues. The CDR3 loop reads CASGLGGRPSSYNEQFF. CDR3 nucleotide sequence: TGTGCTAGTGGCCTGGGCGGGAGGCCGAGCTCCTACAATGAGCAGTTCTTC.

Only a few counts were recorded for this clone. In DNA form, the CDR3 reads TGCAGCGTAGAGTTTTGGGGACTAGCGAAATACGAGCAGTACTTC. Translation: CSVEFWGLAKYEQYF. The chain uses TRBV29-1 and TRBJ2-7; 10 bases line up with TRBD2. Trimming removed 6 bases from V and 4 bases from J; junction bases left unmatched: 12. The CDR3 contains 15 residues. Germline lookup yields CDR1 SQVTM and CDR2 ANQGSEA.

V is TRBV7-9 and J is TRBJ2-3, with 10 bases matching TRBD1. This CDR3 region has 14 residues. Losses at the gene ends were 4 bases for V and 6 bases for J; bases not matched to a gene: 4. The germline V gene has CDR1 SEHNR and CDR2 FQNEAQ (reference sequence). The CDR3 DNA reads TGTGCCAGCAGCTGGGGACAGGGGACGGATACGCAGTATTTT. This codes for CASSWGQGTDTQYF. The entire variable domain, with the rest obtained from reference TRBV7-9 and TRBJ2-3, is as follows: DTGVSQNPRHKITKRGQNVTFRCDPISEHNRLYWYRQTLGQGPEFLTYFQNEAQLEKSRLLSDRFSAERPKGSFSTLEIQRTEQGDSAMYLCASSWGQGTDTQYFGPGTRLTVL.

The chain recombines TRBV28 with TRBJ2-3; 7 bases line up with TRBD1. With V trimmed by 9 bases and J by 14 bases, 20 bases remained unmatched. Germline assignment: CDR1 MDHEN and CDR2 SYDVKM. The CDR3 runs to 14 residues. CDR3 protein: CASRPGTVGISPYF. The CDR3 region has the DNA TGTGCCAGTAGACCCGGGACAGTTGGGATTAGCCCGTATTTT.

The V gene is TRBV27, the J gene TRBJ2-1; 10 nucleotides match TRBD2. The germline V gene encodes CDR1 MNHEY and CDR2 SMNVEV (reference sequence). The V gene end was trimmed by 7 bases and the J gene end by 4 bases; junction bases not matched to a gene: 10. This CDR3 is 16 amino acids long. The CDR3: CASNDIAGGRYNEQFF. The DNA for the CDR3 is TGTGCCAGCAACGATATAGCGGGAGGCCGATACAATGAGCAGTTCTTC.

This clone appeared once. The genes are TRBV28 and TRBJ2-1; 9 bases map to TRBD2. Germline-derived CDR1 and CDR2 are MDHEN and SYDVKM. V shed 4 bases, J shed 3 bases, and the junction held 7 bases outside the gene matches. The CDR3 contains 16 residues. This CDR3 reads CASSSSGLANYNEQFF. DNA of the CDR3: TGTGCCAGCAGTTCCTCGGGACTAGCAAACTACAATGAGCAGTTCTTC.

The genes are TRBV6-6 and TRBJ2-4; D is ambiguous. The CDR3 spans 12 residues. Trimming cost V 6 bases and J 6 bases, with 9 bases left between them. CDR1 MNHNY and CDR2 SVGAGI come from the germline V gene (reference sequence). In nucleotides, the CDR3 is TGTGCCAGCAGACTCTCGGGAAACATTCAGTACTTC. It codes for CASRLSGNIQYF.